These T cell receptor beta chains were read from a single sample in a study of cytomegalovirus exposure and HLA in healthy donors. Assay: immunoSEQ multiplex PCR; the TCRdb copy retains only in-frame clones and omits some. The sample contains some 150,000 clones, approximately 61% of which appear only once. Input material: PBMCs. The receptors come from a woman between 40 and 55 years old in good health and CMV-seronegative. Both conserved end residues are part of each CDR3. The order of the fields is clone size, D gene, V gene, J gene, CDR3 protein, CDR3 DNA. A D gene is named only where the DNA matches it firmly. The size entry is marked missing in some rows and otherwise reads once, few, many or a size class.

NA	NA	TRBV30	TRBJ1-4	CAWSQGNGLEKLFF	TGTGCCTGGAGTCAGGGGAACGGGCTTGAAAAACTGTTTTTT
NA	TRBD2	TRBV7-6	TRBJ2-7	CASSSIAGDRYEQYF	TGTGCCAGCAGCTCCATAGCGGGGGACCGATACGAGCAGTACTTC
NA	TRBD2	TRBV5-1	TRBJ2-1	CASTRLAGDAYNEQFF	TGCGCCAGCACCCGACTAGCGGGGGACGCCTACAATGAGCAGTTCTTC
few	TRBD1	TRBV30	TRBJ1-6	CACRGQDSPLHF	TGTGCCTGCAGGGGGCAGGATTCACCCCTCCACTTT
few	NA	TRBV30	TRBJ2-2	CAWAVGGNTGELFF	TGTGCCTGGGCCGTGGGGGGGAACACCGGGGAGCTGTTTTTT
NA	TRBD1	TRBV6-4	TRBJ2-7	CASSPTGDSIHEQYF	TGTGCCAGCAGTCCCACCGGGGACAGTATCCACGAGCAGTACTTC
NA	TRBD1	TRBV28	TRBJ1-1	CASATTGGTEAFF	TGTGCCAGCGCGACGACAGGGGGGACTGAAGCTTTCTTT
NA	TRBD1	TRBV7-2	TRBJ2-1	CASSPALQGARGRGEQFF	TGTGCCAGCAGCCCCGCCCTACAGGGGGCGCGTGGTCGGGGTGAGCAGTTCTTC
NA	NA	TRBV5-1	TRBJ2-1	CASSLEQLYNEQFF	TGCGCCAGCAGCTTGGAACAGCTCTACAATGAGCAGTTCTTC
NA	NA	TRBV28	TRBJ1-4	CASSLSGPLGEKLFF	TGTGCCAGCAGTTTGTCAGGGCCTTTAGGTGAAAAACTGTTTTTT
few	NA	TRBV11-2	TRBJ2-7	CASSLRGSYEQYF	TGTGCCAGCAGCTTACGGGGCTCCTACGAGCAGTACTTC
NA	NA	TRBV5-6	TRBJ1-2	CASTLGAFNYGYTF	TGTGCCAGCACCCTGGGGGCCTTTAACTATGGCTACACCTTC
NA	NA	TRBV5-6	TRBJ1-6	CASSFRGSYNSPLHF	TGTGCCAGCAGCTTCAGGGGTAGCTATAATTCACCCCTCCACTTT
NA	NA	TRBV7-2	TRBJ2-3	CASSLMGTTDTQYF	TGTGCCAGCAGCTTAATGGGCACCACAGATACGCAGTATTTT
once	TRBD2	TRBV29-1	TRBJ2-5	CSVLPGGQETQYF	TGCAGCGTGCTTCCGGGGGGCCAAGAGACCCAGTACTTC
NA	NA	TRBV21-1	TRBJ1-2	CASSKHRGHLNYGYTF	TGTGCCAGCAGCAAACACAGGGGACACCTTAACTATGGCTACACCTTC
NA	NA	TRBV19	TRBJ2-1	CASSMLDASYNEQFF	TGTGCCAGTAGCATGTTAGATGCCTCCTACAATGAGCAGTTCTTC
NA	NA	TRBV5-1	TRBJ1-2	CASSLEWPASYGYTF	TGCGCCAGCAGCTTGGAGTGGCCCGCATCCTATGGCTACACCTTC
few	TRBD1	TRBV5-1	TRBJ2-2	CASSLKMGQGVQSNTGELFF	TGCGCCAGCAGCTTGAAGATGGGACAGGGGGTCCAATCGAACACCGGGGAGCTGTTTTTT
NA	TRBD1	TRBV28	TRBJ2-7	CASSLDRANSYEQYF	TGTGCCAGCAGTTTAGACAGGGCGAACTCCTACGAGCAGTACTTC
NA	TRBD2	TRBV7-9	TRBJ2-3	CASSLAGGHDTQYF	TGTGCCAGCAGCCTAGCGGGGGGGCACGATACGCAGTATTTT
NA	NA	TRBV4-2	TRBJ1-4	CASSQDRGTRNEKLFF	TGTGCCAGCAGCCAAGATAGGGGCACTCGTAATGAAAAACTGTTTTTT
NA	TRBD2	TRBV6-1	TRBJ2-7	CASSVYSGANEQYF	TGTGCCAGCAGTGTCTATAGCGGGGCCAACGAGCAGTACTTC
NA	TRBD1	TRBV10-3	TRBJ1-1	CAISRTGTRTEAFF	TGTGCCATCAGCCGGACAGGGACGAGGACTGAAGCTTTCTTT
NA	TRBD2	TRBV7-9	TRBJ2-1	CASSSPLAGGLNEQFF	TGTGCCAGCAGCTCCCCGTTGGCGGGGGGGCTCAATGAGCAGTTCTTC
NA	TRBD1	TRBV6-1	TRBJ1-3	CASSEALTGPSGNTIYF	TGTGCCAGCAGTGAAGCGCTGACAGGGCCCTCTGGAAACACCATATATTTT
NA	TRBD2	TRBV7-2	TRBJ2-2	CASSKTSGGSGELFF	TGTGCCAGCAGCAAAACTAGCGGGGGGTCCGGGGAGCTGTTTTTT
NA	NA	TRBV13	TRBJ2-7	CASSLEGDEQYF	TGTGCCAGCAGCTTAGAAGGGGACGAGCAGTACTTC
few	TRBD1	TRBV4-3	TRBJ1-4	CASSQARDRGNEKLFF	TGCGCCAGCAGCCAAGCGAGAGACAGGGGTAATGAAAAACTGTTTTTT
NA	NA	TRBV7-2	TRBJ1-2	CASSPTQGGYTF	TGTGCCAGCAGCCCCACTCAGGGGGGCTACACCTTC
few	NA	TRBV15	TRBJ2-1	CATSREVQAFSSYNEQFF	TGTGCCACCAGCAGAGAGGTGCAAGCGTTTAGCTCCTACAATGAGCAGTTCTTC
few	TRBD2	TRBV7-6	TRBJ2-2	CASSILAGALTGELFF	TGTGCCAGCAGCATTCTAGCGGGGGCCTTGACCGGGGAGCTGTTTTTT
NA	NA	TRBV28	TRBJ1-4	CASSHTGATNEKLFF	TGTGCCAGCAGTCACACAGGTGCAACTAATGAAAAACTGTTTTTT
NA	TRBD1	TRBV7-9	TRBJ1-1	CASSLGQGSGYTEAFF	TGTGCCAGCAGCCTGGGACAGGGTAGTGGGTACACTGAAGCTTTCTTT
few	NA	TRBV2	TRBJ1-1	CASSEAAGGLTEAFF	TGTGCCAGCAGTGAAGCAGCTGGGGGCCTCACTGAAGCTTTCTTT
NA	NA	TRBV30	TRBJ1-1	CACSRDIREAFF	TGTGCCTGCAGTAGGGACATTCGTGAAGCTTTCTTT
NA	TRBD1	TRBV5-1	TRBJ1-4	CASSSTGLENEKLFF	TGCGCCAGCAGCTCGACAGGGCTTGAAAATGAAAAACTGTTTTTT
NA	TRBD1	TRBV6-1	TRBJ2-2	CASKGQVIGELFF	TGTGCCAGCAAGGGACAGGTCATCGGGGAGCTGTTTTTT
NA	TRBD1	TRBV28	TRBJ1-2	CASSTPKRQGGGYTF	TGTGCCAGCAGCACCCCGAAAAGACAGGGTGGTGGCTACACCTTC
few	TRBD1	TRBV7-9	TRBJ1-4	CASSRNNRGLTNEKLFF	TGTGCCAGCAGTCGAAATAACAGGGGGCTGACTAATGAAAAACTGTTTTTT
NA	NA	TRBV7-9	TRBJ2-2	CASSSRGENTGELFF	TGTGCCAGCAGCTCTAGGGGTGAGAACACCGGGGAGCTGTTTTTT
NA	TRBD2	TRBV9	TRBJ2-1	CASSVGGGSEQFF	TGTGCCAGCAGCGTAGGCGGGGGTAGTGAGCAGTTCTTC
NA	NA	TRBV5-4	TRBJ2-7	CASSFDDYYEQYF	TGTGCCAGCAGCTTTGACGACTACTACGAGCAGTACTTC
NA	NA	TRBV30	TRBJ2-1	CAFSWSSYNEQFF	TGTGCCTTCTCATGGAGCTCCTACAATGAGCAGTTCTTC